One and the same sample provided the 14 T cell receptor beta chains below, sequenced in a study of blood T cell repertoires in COVID-19. The data were produced by immunoSEQ multiplex PCR, yet TCRdb's version contains in-frame clones alone and is incomplete. Of 110,000 to 150,000 clones listed, about 87% are singletons. The material sequenced was peripheral blood. These receptors all stem from a human donor in a cohort sampled during active COVID-19.

The rearrangement joins TRBV2 to TRBJ1-2, with TRBD1 identical over 9 bases. Germline V gives CDR1 SNHLY, CDR2 FYNNEI. The CDR3 is 16 amino acids. The junction had 13 bases not matched to a gene; V was cut back by 9 bases and J by 2 bases. The CDR3 coding sequence is TGTGCCAGTCAGGGACCAACAGGGGGCCTAAACTATGGCTACACCTTC. Protein product: CASQGPTGGLNYGYTF.

This clone was seen once. The CDR3 DNA sequence: TGCGCCAGCAGCCAAGTTTCGACAGATCTGAACACTGAAGCTTTCTTT. It specifies CASSQVSTDLNTEAFF. The chain uses TRBV4-1 and TRBJ1-1, with a tentative D call TRBD1 (5 bases). Trimming took 1 base from V and 0 from J, leaving 12 bases between them. The CDR3 consists of 16 residues. Per germline, CDR1 MGHRA and CDR2 YSYEKL.

CDR3 sequence reads: CASSEGGIRNEKLFF. CDR3 bases: TGTGCCAGCAGTGAAGGCGGCATTCGTAATGAAAAACTGTTTTTT. The rearrangement uses TRBV6-1 and TRBJ1-4; D not resolved. CDR3 length: 15 amino acids. With 1 base removed from V and 4 bases from J, the gap between germline ends came to 10 bases. CDR1 MNHNS and CDR2 SASEGT come from the germline V gene.

The chain has TRBV27 and TRBJ2-1; TRBD2 matches 8 bases. J was trimmed by 7 bases and V by 7 bases; bases with no gene match: 12. The germline V gene encodes CDR1 MNHEY and CDR2 SMNVEV (reference sequence). The CDR3 is 15 residues long. CDR3: CASTWGGGLWNEQFF. The CDR3 DNA reads TGTGCCAGCACCTGGGGCGGGGGGTTATGGAATGAGCAGTTCTTC.

This chain connects TRBV29-1 to TRBJ1-2; TRBD1 might be the D (5 bases). The germline gives CDR1 SQVTM, CDR2 ANQGSEA. This CDR3 comprises 13 residues. V dropped 4 bases and J dropped 5 bases, with 14 bases sitting between them. CDR3 amino acids: CSVAPGQSYGYTF. CDR3 sequence (DNA): TGCAGCGTTGCCCCAGGGCAGTCGTATGGCTACACCTTC.

In this sample, this clone turned up once. The V and J genes are TRBV28 and TRBJ2-7; 13 bases match TRBD2. This CDR3 is built from 14 residues. The V gene end was trimmed by 5 bases and the J gene end by 4 bases; junction bases not matched to a gene: 2. Per germline, CDR1 MDHEN and CDR2 SYDVKM. The CDR3 nucleotides are TGTGCCAGCAGTCCGACTAGCGGGAGGTACGAGCAGTACTTC. This gives the protein CASSPTSGRYEQYF.

The chain combines TRBV18 with TRBJ2-5; D possibly corresponds to TRBD2 (7 bases). V was trimmed by 4 bases and J by 4 bases, leaving 16 bases between them. The CDR3 loop spans 15 amino acids. Germline CDR1 and CDR2: KGHSH and LQKENI. CDR3 sequence: CASSLERGGRETQYF. CDR3 bases: TGTGCCAGCTCACTCGAGCGCGGGGGCCGAGAGACCCAGTACTTC.

This clone was recorded once. The chain employs TRBV28 and TRBJ2-4; 8 nucleotides agree with TRBD1. CDR1 MDHEN and CDR2 SYDVKM come from the germline V gene. The length of the CDR3 is 16 residues. After removal of 2 bases from V and 7 bases from J, the junction contained 10 bases not matched to a gene. As DNA, the CDR3 is TGTGCCAGCAGTTTAGGAGGGGCAGGGGGCGCGAACATTCAGTACTTC. It encodes CASSLGGAGGANIQYF. The complete variable domain, with remaining parts taken from reference TRBV28 and TRBJ2-4, reads DVKVTQSSRYLVKRTGEKVFLECVQDMDHENMFWYRQDPGLGLRLIYFSYDVKMKEKGDIPEGYSVSREKKERFSLILESASTNQTSMYLCASSLGGAGGANIQYFGAGTRLSVL.

The chain carries TRBV11-1 and TRBJ2-2; maybe TRBD1 (5 bases). CDR3 length equals 16 residues. Germline V gene lookup returns CDR1 SGHAT and CDR2 FQDESV (reference sequence). Trimming pared 5 bases from V and 1 base from J, leaving 14 bases between. The CDR3 nucleotides read TGTGCCAGCAGCCAACGGCGAACAGGGAACACCGGGGAGCTGTTTTTT. It is translated as CASSQRRTGNTGELFF.

This chain connects TRBV2 to TRBJ2-3; 7 bases fit TRBD1. V lost 6 bases to trimming and J lost 1 base; unmatched junction nucleotides: 4. Germline V gives CDR1 SNHLY, CDR2 FYNNEI. The CDR3 is made up of 14 amino acids. CDR3 sequence: CASSATGGTDTQYF. The CDR3 DNA sequence: TGTGCCAGCAGCGCCACAGGGGGCACAGATACGCAGTATTTT.

The chain recombines TRBV28 with TRBJ2-7; 9 bases are shared with TRBD1. The germline gives CDR1 MDHEN, CDR2 SYDVKM. V lost 5 bases to trimming and J lost 1 base; unmatched junction nucleotides: 3. There are 14 residues in the CDR3. For the CDR3, the DNA is TGTGCCAGCAGTACCGGGACAGGGTCCTACGAGCAGTACTTC. Residues: CASSTGTGSYEQYF.

The V and J genes are TRBV28 and TRBJ1-5, with a possible D match to TRBD1 (6 bases). The CDR3 has 15 amino acids. Germline loops: CDR1 MDHEN, CDR2 SYDVKM. Trimming pared 2 bases from V and 3 bases from J, leaving 11 bases between. The CDR3 nucleotides are TGTGCCAGCAGTTTAGGGCAGGGACACAATCAGCCCCAGCATTTT. As protein: CASSLGQGHNQPQHF.

This clone has a single count. The rearrangement uses TRBV4-1 and TRBJ2-1; D is ambiguous. This CDR3 is built from 14 residues. Germline V gene sequence: CDR1 MGHRA, CDR2 YSYEKL. V shed 3 bases and J shed 4 bases, with 10 bases lying between them. CDR3 DNA: TGCGCCAGCAGCCAGAGAGCTCCTTACAATGAGCAGTTCTTC. The encoded protein is CASSQRAPYNEQFF.

This chain links TRBV18 with TRBJ1-6; D is possibly TRBD1 (6 bases). The germline V and J ends were trimmed by 3 bases and 6 bases, with 12 bases remaining between them. This CDR3 has 15 amino acids. Germline V gives CDR1 KGHSH, CDR2 LQKENI. In DNA form, the CDR3 reads TGTGCCAGCTCACCCACGCCAGGGGCTAATTCACCCCTCCACTTT. Translating gives CASSPTPGANSPLHF.